Listed here are 12 T cell receptor beta chains from one sample, sequenced in a study of T cell repertoires in cytomegalovirus infection. TCRdb recomputed calls from the reads with MiXCR, one row per CDR3 protein. The sample includes about 160,000 distinct CDR3 sequences, under 20% of them seen just once. The sample was CD8+ T cells from PBMCs. These receptors came from a human donor in good health (CMV status not recorded). Some clones in this sample may be carry-over from other donors' samples.

This chain connects TRBV29-1 to TRBJ2-1, with D perhaps matching TRBD1 or TRBD2 (5 bases each). CDR1 is SQVTM and CDR2 is ANQGSEA in the germline V gene. The CDR3 loop spans 15 amino acids. V was cut by 5 bases and J by 4 bases, with 18 bases left in between. CDR3 residues: CSVIGRDPLYNEQFF. CDR3 nucleotide sequence: TGCAGCGTTATCGGCCGGGACCCTTTATACAATGAGCAGTTCTTC.

This clonotype was counted only a few times. This chain links TRBV7-9 with TRBJ2-7; D unclear. V gave up 5 bases and J gave up 3 bases, with 11 bases separating them. CDR1 SEHNR and CDR2 FQNEAQ come from the germline V gene (reference sequence). The CDR3 extends over 13 amino acids. This CDR3 reads CASSPWSYYEQYF. The CDR3 coding sequence is TGTGCCAGCAGCCCCTGGTCGTACTACGAGCAGTACTTC.

This clonotype was found once. The rearrangement uses TRBV20-1 and TRBJ2-1; possible D gene TRBD2, 6 bases. Trimming left V 1 base short and J 9 bases short, with 13 bases between. This CDR3 spans 13 amino acids. Germline CDR1 is DFQATT and CDR2 is SNEGSKA (reference sequence). CDR3 nucleotide sequence: TGCAGTGCTAGAGGCCGACTAGTGAGTGAGCAGTTCTTC. It specifies CSARGRLVSEQFF.

The table lists this clonotype with a few counts. The rearrangement links TRBV20-1 to TRBJ1-2; D not resolved. V lost 1 base and J lost 8, with 8 bases in between. Germline-derived CDR1 and CDR2 are DFQATT and SNEGSKA (reference sequence). The CDR3 contains 11 residues. The CDR3 nucleotides are TGCAGTGCTAGAGGCCCCGCCGGCTACACCTTC. It translates to CSARGPAGYTF.

This clonotype was observed at least ten times. The chain uses TRBV7-2 and TRBJ2-1; TRBD2 matches at 7 bases. V shed 6 bases and J 3 bases; nucleotides not matched to a gene: 8. This CDR3 has 15 residues. From germline, CDR1 is SGHTA and CDR2 FQGNSA. The CDR3 loop reads CASRSGREIYNEQFF. In DNA, the CDR3 is TGTGCCAGCAGGTCAGGGAGGGAGATCTACAATGAGCAGTTCTTC.

This clonotype has just a few counts. V gene TRBV7-9 combines with J gene TRBJ1-1, with D maybe TRBD1 (5 bases). Trimming stripped 4 bases from V and 3 bases from J, with 9 bases between. Per the germline V gene, CDR1 is SEHNR and CDR2 is FQNEAQ (reference sequence). This CDR3 has 13 residues. The CDR3 sequence is CASSWETDTEAFF. The CDR3 DNA sequence: TGTGCCAGCAGCTGGGAGACAGACACTGAAGCTTTCTTT.

This clonotype was seen ten or more times. This chain connects TRBV7-2 to TRBJ2-7; 7 positions match TRBD1. The junction had 8 bases not matched to a gene; V was cut back by 1 base and J by 5 bases. The CDR3 spans 15 residues. CDR1 SGHTA and CDR2 FQGNSA come from the germline V gene. CDR3: CASSLGYRGRNEQYF. The CDR3 DNA sequence: TGTGCCAGCAGCTTAGGTTACAGGGGCCGGAACGAGCAGTACTTC.

The V and J genes are TRBV7-8 and TRBJ2-7; 12 bases map to TRBD1. This CDR3 is built from 15 residues. V was pared by 4 bases and J by 3 bases, with 4 bases of the junction left unmatched. Germline CDR1 is SGHVS and CDR2 is FQNEAQ. CDR3 residues: CASSSGTGGIYEQYF. DNA of the CDR3: TGTGCCAGCAGCTCGGGGACAGGGGGCATCTACGAGCAGTACTTC.

This clonotype appeared a few times. One end of the junction does not line up with germline, which may come from a read error. J is TRBJ2-1 and V is TRBV7-2, with D perhaps TRBD2 (5 bases). CDR1 is SGHTA, CDR2 FQGNSA, per germline. The CDR3 totals 12 residues. The CDR3 here is CSSSLGSNEQFF. CDR3 bases: TGTTCCAGCAGCTTAGGGAGCAATGAGCAGTTCTTC.

There are many counts of this clonotype. The rearrangement uses TRBV7-2 and TRBJ2-1; no reliable D call. Germline V gene sequence: CDR1 SGHTA, CDR2 FQGNSA. The V end was cut by 0 bases, the J end by 3 bases, with 9 bases between. This CDR3 comprises 15 residues. The CDR3 nucleotides are TGTGCCAGCAGCTTAGCGGAATCTATCTACAATGAGCAGTTCTTC. It yields the protein CASSLAESIYNEQFF.

DNA for the CDR3: TGTGCCAGCACCCTTGGGACAGGGCTATCTCTCTACGAGCAGTACTTC. The encoded protein is CASTLGTGLSLYEQYF. V gene TRBV6-2 or TRBV6-3 combines with J gene TRBJ2-7, with 9 nucleotides matching TRBD1. Germline V CDR1 and CDR2: MNHEY, SVGEGT. This CDR3 spans 16 amino acids. The J segment lost 3 bases and the V segment lost 7 bases, leaving 13 bases of the junction unmatched.

This clonotype was found a few times. The chain couples TRBV7-2 to TRBJ2-7; TRBD2 matches 9 bases. Trimming at V came to 1 base and at J to 4 bases, leaving 8 bases not matched to a gene. The CDR3 extends over 16 amino acids. Germline V gives CDR1 SGHTA, CDR2 FQGNSA. The CDR3 protein is CASSLVASGVRYEQYF. CDR3 coding DNA: TGTGCCAGCAGCTTAGTGGCTAGCGGGGTTAGGTACGAGCAGTACTTC.